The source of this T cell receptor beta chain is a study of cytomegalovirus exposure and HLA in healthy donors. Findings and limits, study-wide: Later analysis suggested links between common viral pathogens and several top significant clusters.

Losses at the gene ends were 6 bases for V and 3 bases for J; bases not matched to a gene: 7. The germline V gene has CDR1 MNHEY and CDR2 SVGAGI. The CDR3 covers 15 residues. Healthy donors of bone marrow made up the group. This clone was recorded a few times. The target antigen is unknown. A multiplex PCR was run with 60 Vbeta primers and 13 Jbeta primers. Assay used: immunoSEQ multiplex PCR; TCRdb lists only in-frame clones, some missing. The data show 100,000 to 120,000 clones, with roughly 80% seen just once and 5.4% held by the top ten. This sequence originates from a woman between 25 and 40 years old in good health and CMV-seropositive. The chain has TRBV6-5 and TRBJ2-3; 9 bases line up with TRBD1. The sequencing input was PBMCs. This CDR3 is CASSARDRVTDTQYF. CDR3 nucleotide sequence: TGTGCCAGCAGCGCCCGGGACAGGGTAACAGATACGCAGTATTTT.